This T cell receptor (beta chain) was retrieved from a study of cytomegalovirus exposure and HLA in healthy donors. Study outcomes and limitations: Other equally common chains were less clonally expanded than HLA-associated TCR beta chains, a later analysis showed. Researchers counted over 150 TCR beta chains as cytomegalovirus-associated. Later genetic work tied a missense DCLRE1C variant to beta-chain V and J trimming.

With 60 Vbeta and 13 Jbeta primers, the PCR was carried out. The protocol was immunoSEQ multiplex PCR, while the TCRdb copy is restricted to in-frame clones and leaves out a portion. Of more than 150,000 clones in the sample, 70% to 90% were seen once. As for this clone: Its antigen remains unidentified.

The sequence derives from a man aged 18-30 years in good health and CMV-seropositive. The sequencing input was PBMCs.

Here the CDR3 reads CASRAGGSTDTQYF. In DNA form, the CDR3 reads TGTGCCAGCAGAGCGGGGGGCAGCACAGATACGCAGTATTTT. The chain couples TRBV6-6 to TRBJ2-3; TRBD2 aligns across 9 bases. The V gene's germline CDR1 is MNHNY and CDR2 SVGAGI (reference sequence). The CDR3 sequence is 14 residues long. After removal of 6 bases from V and 0 bases from J, the junction contained 1 base not matched to a gene.